This TCR beta chain was obtained from a study of T cells in Graves' hyperthyroidism and ophthalmopathy. Study at large: Peripheral blood was secured at the point of initial diagnosis, before any treatment.

This clonotype came up many times. TCR beta CDR3 regions were amplified from RNA transcripts. A set of HTBI primers served as the primers for a first-round RT-PCR of the TCR CDR3. Using its own MiXCR run on the multiplex PCR reads, TCRdb lists one record per CDR3 protein. The sample consists of 550,000 to 800,000 distinct CDR3 sequences, around a sixth of them appearing once. CDR1 and CDR2 (germline): MDHEN, SYDVKM. The CDR3 length is 12 residues. Trimming pared 6 bases from V and 1 base from J, leaving 4 bases between. The sequence was collected from a man in his forties or fifties with Graves' hyperthyroidism. This sequence joins TRBV28 and TRBJ2-1; D uncertain. Sequencing was performed on blood. This CDR3 is CASRESYNEQFF. The CDR3 DNA is TGTGCCAGCAGGGAGTCCTACAATGAGCAGTTCTTC.